This entry lists 10 T cell receptor beta chains sequenced from one sample in a study of T cells after yellow fever vaccination. TCRdb re-called the 5' RACE reads through MiXCR, storing one row per CDR3 protein. There are 300,000 to 400,000 distinct CDR3 sequences in the sample; approximately 5.7% occur only once, and 15% lies in the top ten. The starting material was PBMCs, obtained 5 days after the yellow fever booster vaccination. The receptors were sampled from a man under 40 who received the YFV17D yellow fever vaccine.

This chain joins TRBV6-2 or TRBV6-3 and TRBJ2-5; 7 positions match TRBD2. The V gene end was trimmed by 0 bases and the J gene end by 1 base; junction bases not matched to a gene: 17. CDR1 and CDR2 from the germline V gene are MNHEY and SVGEGT. The CDR3 is made up of 20 amino acids. CDR3 sequence (DNA): TGTGCCAGCAGTTACTCAGCAGAAGGCGGGAGAGGTACCCTCCAAGAGACCCAGTACTTC. It codes for CASSYSAEGGRGTLQETQYF.

This clonotype was detected ten times or more. The chain is built from TRBV12-3 or TRBV12-4 and TRBJ1-5, with D tentatively TRBD1 (5 bases). This CDR3 is 15 amino acids long. V was shortened by 5 bases and J by 7 bases, with 18 bases between the two germline ends. In DNA form, the CDR3 reads TGTGCCAGCAGTGTCGGGGACGGATCACGACAGCCCCAGCATTTT. It codes for CASSVGDGSRQPQHF.

There are many counts of this clonotype. The chain couples TRBV2 to TRBJ2-2; D gene uncertain. Between the trimmed V and J ends, which lost 8 bases and 8 bases, there was a span of 18 bases. This CDR3 comprises 14 residues. Germline CDR1 and CDR2: SNHLY and FYNNEI. The CDR3 reads CASYSPALGGELFF. CDR3 in DNA: TGTGCCAGCTATAGCCCAGCCCTGGGAGGGGAGCTGTTTTTT.

In this sample, this clonotype turned up a few times. The V call is TRBV12-3 or TRBV12-4, the J call TRBJ2-7; the D is unclear. Trimming cost V 5 bases and J 0 bases, with 11 bases left between them. The CDR3 spans 14 residues. CDR3 DNA sequence: TGTGCCAGCAGTAGCTACTATAGCTCCTACGAGCAGTACTTC. This gives the protein CASSSYYSSYEQYF.

This clonotype was detected ten times or more. The chain couples TRBV5-1 to TRBJ2-5; 8 bases line up with TRBD1. The CDR3 loop spans 14 amino acids. The ends lost 4 bases at V and 4 bases at J; junction bases unmatched: 6. CDR1 is SGHRS and CDR2 is YFSETQ in the germline V gene. CDR3 nucleotide sequence: TGCGCCAGCAGCGTGACAGGGGTCGGAGAGACCCAGTACTTC. The encoded protein is CASSVTGVGETQYF. The complete variable domain, with remaining parts taken from reference TRBV5-1 and TRBJ2-5, reads KAGVTQTPRYLIKTRGQQVTLSCSPISGHRSVSWYQQTPGQGLQFLFEYFSETQRNKGNFPGRFSGRQFSNSRSEMNVSTLELGDSALYLCASSVTGVGETQYFGPGTRLLVL.

In its sample, this clonotype was seen a few times. This chain uses TRBV20-1 with TRBJ2-3, with TRBD2 matching 7 bases. Looked up from germline, CDR1 is DFQATT and CDR2 is SNEGSKA (reference sequence). V was clipped by 5 bases and J by 0 bases; unmatched bases: 20. The CDR3 is made up of 19 amino acids. The CDR3, as DNA: TGCAGTGCTCAAGGAAAGGGGAGGCCTAGCGGTCCTAGCACAGATACGCAGTATTTT. Translating gives CSAQGKGRPSGPSTDTQYF.

This clonotype has only a few counts. V is TRBV7-2 and J is TRBJ2-5; unclear D gene. The V end was cut by 4 bases, the J end by 0 bases, with 9 bases between. CDR3 length equals 14 residues. The V gene's germline CDR1 is SGHTA and CDR2 FQGNSA. The DNA of the CDR3 is TGTGCCAGCAGCTCAGACCCGTACCAAGAGACCCAGTACTTC. This encodes CASSSDPYQETQYF. Filled out from reference TRBV7-2 and TRBJ2-5, the complete variable domain reads GAGVSQSPSNKVTEKGKDVELRCDPISGHTALYWYRQSLGQGLEFLIYFQGNSAPDKSGLPSDRFSAERTGGSVSTLTIQRTQQEDSAVYLCASSSDPYQETQYFGPGTRLLVL.

This clonotype occurred a few times. V and J are TRBV6-2 or TRBV6-3 and TRBJ2-7; D possibly corresponds to TRBD1 (6 bases). The CDR3 spans 13 residues. The germline V gene encodes CDR1 MNHEY and CDR2 SVGEGT. V was pared by 6 bases and J by 4 bases, with 13 bases between. CDR3 nucleotides: TGTGCCAGCAGCTACAGGGTAGATTACGAGCAGTACTTC. The encoded protein is CASSYRVDYEQYF.

The CDR3 bases are TGTGCCAGCAGGGGGAATCCGCGGGAGCAGTACTTC. It encodes CASRGNPREQYF. The chain joins TRBV28 to TRBJ2-7; D uncertain. The germline gives CDR1 MDHEN, CDR2 SYDVKM. The CDR3 has 12 amino acids. Trimming removed 6 bases at V and 7 bases at J, with 13 bases between.

This clonotype was seen a handful of times. The rearrangement joins TRBV20-1 to TRBJ2-2; the match to TRBD2 covers 7 bases. This CDR3 spans 14 amino acids. V dropped 1 base and J dropped 6; count of bases not matched to a gene: 5. Germline CDR1 and CDR2: DFQATT and SNEGSKA (reference sequence). In nucleotides, the CDR3 is TGCAGTGCTAGAGGCGGGAGTACGGCCGGGGAGCTGTTTTTT. It encodes CSARGGSTAGELFF.